The 19 T cell receptor beta chains below come from one sample, sequenced in a study of regulatory T cells in long-lasting Graves disease. CDR3-region Arm-PCR and iRepertoire HTBI primers produced the TCR beta libraries. TCRdb reprocessed the multiplex PCR reads with MiXCR, giving one entry per CDR3 protein. The table shows 450,000 to 500,000 distinct CDR3 sequences, with about 17% occurring only once. Time point defined: newly diagnosed GD, antithyroid drugs for less than 3 months. The authors made the TCR library using RNA they extracted from PBMCs. The sample was also linked to a second study, of T cells in Graves' hyperthyroidism and ophthalmopathy.

The sample was peripheral blood mononuclear cells (PBMCs), taken at new diagnosis, from a patient treated with antithyroid drugs. These receptors were collected from a man aged 35 to 55 with Graves disease.

This clonotype was seen a handful of times. The chain recombines TRBV5-5 with TRBJ2-1; D is ambiguous. Germline lookup yields CDR1 SGHKS and CDR2 YYEKEE (reference sequence). The CDR3 contains 14 residues. The V gene lost 0 bases and the J gene lost 6 bases, with 10 bases spanning the gap. CDR3 loop: CASSLAPSSNEQFF. CDR3 nucleotides: TGTGCCAGCAGCTTGGCCCCGAGTAGCAATGAGCAGTTCTTC.

This clonotype has a count of ten or more. The CDR3 DNA is TGTGCCAGCAGCCCAAGCGGGAGGGCCCAAAATGAGCAGTTCTTC. This codes for CASSPSGRAQNEQFF. The chain combines TRBV7-3 with TRBJ2-1; TRBD2 matches at 10 bases. V lost 5 bases, J lost 7 bases, and 8 bases stayed unmatched. Germline CDR1 is SGHTA and CDR2 is FQGTGA. This CDR3 is built from 15 residues.

This chain joins TRBV12-3 or TRBV12-4 and TRBJ2-5; TRBD2 agrees at 7 bases. The CDR3 is made up of 17 amino acids. V was pared by 4 bases and J by 4 bases, with 15 bases of the junction left unmatched. In DNA, the CDR3 is TGTGCCAGCAGTTACCCCCTAGCGGATCCCCAGCGAGAGACCCAGTACTTC. Translation gives CASSYPLADPQRETQYF.

V is TRBV4-1 and J is TRBJ1-5; D gene unclear. Between the trimmed V and J ends, which lost 0 bases and 4 bases, there was a span of 7 bases. This CDR3 spans 14 amino acids. CDR1 is MGHRA and CDR2 is YSYEKL in the germline V gene. CDR3 nucleotides: TGCGCCAGCAGCCAAGATCAAGGGAATCAGCCCCAGCATTTT. Translated, it gives CASSQDQGNQPQHF.

The sample holds many counts of this clonotype. This chain uses TRBV2 with TRBJ2-7; D is uncertain. Per germline, CDR1 SNHLY and CDR2 FYNNEI. V dropped 6 bases and J dropped 3 bases, with 6 bases sitting between them. The CDR3 is made up of 11 amino acids. The CDR3 loop reads CASSENYEQYF. The CDR3 DNA follows: TGTGCCAGCAGCGAAAACTACGAGCAGTACTTC. Using reference TRBV2 and TRBJ2-7 for the parts outside the CDR3, the full variable domain is EPEVTQTPSHQVTQMGQEVILRCVPISNHLYFYWYRQILGQKVEFLVSFYNNEISEKSEIFDDQFSVERPDGSNFTLKIRSTKLEDSAMYFCASSENYEQYFGPGTRLTVT.

A few counts support this clonotype. The chain recombines TRBV29-1 with TRBJ2-7, with 12 bases that match TRBD1. The CDR3 runs 13 residues. The V gene's germline CDR1 is SQVTM and CDR2 ANQGSEA. The junction had 6 bases not matched to a gene; V was cut back by 7 bases and J by 5 bases. The DNA of the CDR3 is TGCAGCGCCCGGGACAGGGGGCTGGACGAGCAGTACTTC. Amino acid sequence: CSARDRGLDEQYF.

This clonotype was found a few times. CDR3 bases: TGTGCCAGCACCCGGGGGGCCCAAGCTAACTATGGCTACACCTTC. It codes for CASTRGAQANYGYTF. The chain couples TRBV12-3 or TRBV12-4 to TRBJ1-2; the D gene is possibly TRBD1 (6 bases). V dropped 7 bases and J dropped 0 bases, with 15 bases sitting between them. This CDR3 is built from 15 residues.

This chain links TRBV7-9 with TRBJ1-1; TRBD1 agrees at 12 bases. With V trimmed by 6 bases and J by 6 bases, 8 bases remained unmatched. The CDR3 is 15 amino acids. Germline CDR1 SEHNR, CDR2 FQNEAQ (reference sequence). CDR3 DNA: TGTGCCAGCAGTTATCCGGGACAGGGGGCATCTGAAGCTTTCTTT. This encodes CASSYPGQGASEAFF. Variable domain in full (rest from reference TRBV7-9 and TRBJ1-1): DTGVSQNPRHKITKRGQNVTFRCDPISEHNRLYWYRQTLGQGPEFLTYFQNEAQLEKSRLLSDRFSAERPKGSFSTLEIQRTEQGDSAMYLCASSYPGQGASEAFFGQGTRLTVV.

This clonotype was counted ten times or more. V and J are TRBV20-1 and TRBJ1-1, with a weak D call TRBD1 (5 bases). Trimming cost V 5 bases and J 1 base, with 14 bases left between them. The length of the CDR3 is 14 residues. Germline V gene lookup returns CDR1 DFQATT and CDR2 SNEGSKA (reference sequence). This CDR3 is CSASVDGGNTEAFF. The DNA for the CDR3 is TGCAGTGCTTCCGTCGACGGGGGGAACACTGAAGCTTTCTTT.

In this sample, this clonotype turned up a few times. This chain joins TRBV27 and TRBJ2-7; perhaps TRBD2 as D (6 bases). This CDR3 comprises 17 residues. Germline V gene sequence: CDR1 MNHEY, CDR2 SMNVEV (reference sequence). With 5 bases removed from V and 3 bases from J, the gap between germline ends came to 23 bases. CDR3 nucleotide sequence: TGTGCCAGCAGTAAAGACCGGTCTACCGGGGGAGACTACGAGCAGTACTTC. Translated, it gives CASSKDRSTGGDYEQYF.

A few counts support this clonotype. The V and J genes are TRBV7-3 and TRBJ2-3, with TRBD1 identical over 8 bases. V gave up 3 bases and J gave up 4 bases; unmatched junction bases: 9. The CDR3 spans 16 residues. Germline V gene lookup returns CDR1 SGHTA and CDR2 FQGTGA. DNA of the CDR3: TGTGCCAGCAGCTTCTTGACAGGGGTTTTTGCAGATACGCAGTATTTT. It encodes CASSFLTGVFADTQYF. The full variable domain, with the rest looked up from reference TRBV7-3 and TRBJ2-3, is GAGVSQTPSNKVTEKGKYVELRCDPISGHTALYWYRQSLGQGPEFLIYFQGTGAADDSGLPNDRFFAVRPEGSVSTLKIQRTERGDSAVYLCASSFLTGVFADTQYFGPGTRLTVL.

The chain is built from TRBV27 and TRBJ1-4; 10 bases are a match to TRBD1. The CDR3 runs to 15 residues. The germline CDR1 and CDR2 sequences are MNHEY and SMNVEV (reference sequence). J was trimmed by 3 bases and V by 2 bases; bases with no gene match: 0. The CDR3 DNA reads TGTGCCAGCAGTTTAGGACAGGGGGCTAATGAAAAACTGTTTTTT. Translating it yields CASSLGQGANEKLFF.

This clonotype was detected many times. The genes are TRBV20-1 and TRBJ2-2; D is possibly TRBD2 (6 bases). The V end was cut by 1 base, the J end by 4 bases, with 13 bases between. CDR1 and CDR2 (germline): DFQATT, SNEGSKA (reference sequence). The CDR3 contains 15 residues. The CDR3 DNA follows: TGCAGTGCTAGAGTTCCAGGGCGGGGCACCGGGGAGCTGTTTTTT. Translating gives CSARVPGRGTGELFF.

This clonotype was detected only a few times. This rearrangement joins TRBV12-3 or TRBV12-4 to TRBJ2-5, with 7 bases fitting TRBD1. V shed 6 bases, J shed 5 bases, and the junction held 12 bases outside the gene matches. The CDR3 length is 15 residues. The CDR3 region has the DNA TGTGCCAGCAGATCAGGGACAGCCCCGATCGAGACCCAGTACTTC. Translation gives CASRSGTAPIETQYF.

The CDR3 sequence: CSAPPLGTSGFYEQYF. CDR3 sequence (DNA): TGCAGTGCCCCTCCACTCGGGACTAGCGGGTTTTACGAGCAGTACTTC. The rearrangement uses TRBV20-1 and TRBJ2-7; TRBD2 matches at 12 bases. The V and J ends lost 6 bases and 4 bases, in that order; junction bases with no gene match: 13. This CDR3 has 16 residues. The V gene's germline CDR1 is DFQATT and CDR2 SNEGSKA (reference sequence).

The chain has TRBV30 and TRBJ2-5; 8 bases fit TRBD2. V lost 2 bases, J lost 4 bases, and 9 bases stayed unmatched. The germline CDR1 and CDR2 sequences are GTSNPN and SVGIG (reference sequence). The CDR3 spans 15 residues. The CDR3 sequence: CAWSTIAGFIETQYF. CDR3 DNA: TGTGCCTGGAGTACTATAGCGGGGTTCATAGAGACCCAGTACTTC.

This clonotype has only a few counts. V usage is TRBV20-1 and J usage is TRBJ2-2; TRBD2 aligns across 13 bases. The CDR3 contains 16 residues. CDR1 is DFQATT, CDR2 SNEGSKA, per germline (reference sequence). V lost 6 bases, J lost 6 bases, and 10 bases stayed unmatched. DNA for the CDR3: TGCAGTGCACGATCCGGGACTAGCGGGAAAGCCGGGGAGCTGTTTTTT. Encoded protein: CSARSGTSGKAGELFF.

This clonotype has at least ten counts. The rearrangement links TRBV28 to TRBJ2-7, with 11 bases that match TRBD2. The CDR3 consists of 15 residues. Looked up from germline, CDR1 is MDHEN and CDR2 is SYDVKM. The V segment lost 6 bases and the J segment 7 bases; nucleotides outside the gene matches: 11. CDR3 sequence reads: CASSQLAGGTWEQYF. In DNA, the CDR3 is TGTGCCAGCAGCCAATTAGCGGGAGGGACGTGGGAGCAGTACTTC.

There are many counts of this clonotype. The rearrangement joins TRBV27 to TRBJ1-1, with D possibly TRBD1 on 6 matching bases. CDR1 MNHEY and CDR2 SMNVEV come from the germline V gene (reference sequence). V was pared by 6 bases and J by 0 bases, with 11 bases between. The CDR3 has 14 amino acids. CDR3 sequence reads: CASSPGTLNTEAFF. The CDR3 DNA reads TGTGCCAGCAGCCCCGGGACATTGAACACTGAAGCTTTCTTT.